The present T cell receptor beta chain was sequenced within a study of control samples from healthy donors and cancer patients. Generated by immunoSEQ multiplex PCR, the TCRdb table keeps only in-frame clones and is missing some. The data hold about 160,000 clones, with around 95% observed a single time. The CDR3 consists of 14 residues. With 11 bases removed from V and 2 bases from J, the gap between germline ends came to 18 bases. This clone was found once. This sequence joins TRBV23-1 and TRBJ2-5; tentatively, D is TRBD2 (6 bases). TRBV23-1 is known as an ORF, though its function is uncertain. This TCR derives from a woman aged 40 to 50 in good health. The source material was blood. The CDR3 spells CAGPIGGNQETQYF. The CDR3 bases are TGCGCCGGCCCAATCGGGGGAAATCAAGAGACCCAGTACTTC.